The sequence of this TCR beta chain was determined in a study of blood T cell repertoires in COVID-19. Whole-study context: T cells, B-cell-depleted T cells, or PBMCs supplied cDNA or gDNA.

Authors' analysis steps: Cell counts per sample came from amplifying reference gene primers. Sequencing used immunoSEQ multiplex PCR; TCRdb keeps in-frame clones, though not all of them. V and J calls and clone size come straight from that table; D and trimming were deduced from the DNA. The sample lists some 150,000 clones, 65% to 85% occurring once. Germline V gene sequence: CDR1 LGHDT, CDR2 YNNKEL (reference sequence). The CDR3 sequence is 14 residues long. V was shortened by 1 base and J by 8 bases, with 13 bases between the two germline ends. V is TRBV3-1 (or the pseudogene TRBV3-2) and J is TRBJ2-3, with D possibly matching TRBD2 (6 bases). The sequence was obtained from a woman aged 55-69 years with acute or convalescent COVID-19. Sequenced: peripheral blood. This chain's CDR3 is CASSQAWERATQYF. In DNA form, the CDR3 reads TGTGCCAGCAGCCAAGCCTGGGAGCGGGCTACGCAGTATTTT.